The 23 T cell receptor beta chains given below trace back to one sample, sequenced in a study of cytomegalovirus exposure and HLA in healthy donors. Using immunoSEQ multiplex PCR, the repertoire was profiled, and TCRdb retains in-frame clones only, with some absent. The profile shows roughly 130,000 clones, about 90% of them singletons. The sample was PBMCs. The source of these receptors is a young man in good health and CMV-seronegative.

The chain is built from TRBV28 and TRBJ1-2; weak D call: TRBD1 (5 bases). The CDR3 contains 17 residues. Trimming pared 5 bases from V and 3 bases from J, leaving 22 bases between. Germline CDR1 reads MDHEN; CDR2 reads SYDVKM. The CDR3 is CASSGPLGSRADYGYTF. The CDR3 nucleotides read TGTGCCAGCAGTGGACCCCTCGGGAGCAGGGCCGACTATGGCTACACCTTC.

CDR3 DNA sequence: TGTGCCAGCACCTCACTACCGCCGAGCTCCTACGAGCAGTACTTC. This translates into CASTSLPPSSYEQYF. The J gene is TRBJ2-7, the V gene TRBV27; D is unclear. CDR3 length: 15 amino acids. Trimming shortened V by 7 bases and J by 0 bases, and 16 bases separated the two germline ends. The germline V gene encodes CDR1 MNHEY and CDR2 SMNVEV (reference sequence).

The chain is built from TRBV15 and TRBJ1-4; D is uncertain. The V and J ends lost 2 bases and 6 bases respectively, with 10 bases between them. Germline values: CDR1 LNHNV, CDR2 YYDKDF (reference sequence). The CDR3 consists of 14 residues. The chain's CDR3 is CATSRFGRDEKLFF. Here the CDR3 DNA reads TGTGCCACCAGCAGATTTGGGAGGGATGAAAAACTGTTTTTT. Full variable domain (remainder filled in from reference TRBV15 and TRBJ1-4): DAMVIQNPRYQVTQFGKPVTLSCSQTLNHNVMYWYQQKSSQAPKLLFHYYDKDFNNEADTPDNFQSRRPNTSFCFLDIRSPGLGDTAMYLCATSRFGRDEKLFFGSGTQLSVL.

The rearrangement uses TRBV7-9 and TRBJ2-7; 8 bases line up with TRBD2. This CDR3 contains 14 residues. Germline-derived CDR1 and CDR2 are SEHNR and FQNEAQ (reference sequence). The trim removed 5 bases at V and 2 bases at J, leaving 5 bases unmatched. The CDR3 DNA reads TGTGCCAGCAGCCCCCGGGGGGGGGCCTACGAGCAGTACTTC. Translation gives CASSPRGGAYEQYF.

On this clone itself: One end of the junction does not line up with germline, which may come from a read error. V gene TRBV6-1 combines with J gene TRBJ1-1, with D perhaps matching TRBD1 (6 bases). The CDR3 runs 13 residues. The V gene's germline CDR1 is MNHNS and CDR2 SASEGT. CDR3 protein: CASSEQGNAEAFF. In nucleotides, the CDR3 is TGTGCCAGCAGTGAACAGGGGAACGCTGAAGCTTTCTTT.

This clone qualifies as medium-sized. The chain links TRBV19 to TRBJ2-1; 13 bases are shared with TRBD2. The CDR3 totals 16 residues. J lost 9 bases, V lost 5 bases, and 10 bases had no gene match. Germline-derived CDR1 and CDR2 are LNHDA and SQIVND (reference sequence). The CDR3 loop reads CASSSSGLAGISEQFF. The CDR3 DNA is TGTGCCAGTAGTTCTTCGGGACTAGCGGGAATCAGTGAGCAGTTCTTC.

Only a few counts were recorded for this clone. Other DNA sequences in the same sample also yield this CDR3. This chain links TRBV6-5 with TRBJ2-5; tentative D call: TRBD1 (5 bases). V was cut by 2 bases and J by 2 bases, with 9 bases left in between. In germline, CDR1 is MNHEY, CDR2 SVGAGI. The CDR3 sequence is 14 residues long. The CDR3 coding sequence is TGTGCCAGCAGTTACACCCAGGGTCAAGAGACCCAGTACTTC. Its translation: CASSYTQGQETQYF.

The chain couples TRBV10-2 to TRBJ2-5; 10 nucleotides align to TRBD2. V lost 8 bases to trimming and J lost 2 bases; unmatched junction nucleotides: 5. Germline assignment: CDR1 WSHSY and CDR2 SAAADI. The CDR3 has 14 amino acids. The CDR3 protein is CASSGTSEQETQYF. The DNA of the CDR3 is TGCGCCAGCTCTGGGACTAGCGAACAAGAGACCCAGTACTTC.

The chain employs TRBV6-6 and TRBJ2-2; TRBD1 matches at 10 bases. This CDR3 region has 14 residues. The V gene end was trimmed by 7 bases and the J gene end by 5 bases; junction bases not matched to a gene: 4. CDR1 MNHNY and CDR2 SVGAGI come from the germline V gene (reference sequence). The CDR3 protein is CASKPGQGTGELFF. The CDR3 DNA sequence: TGTGCCAGCAAACCGGGACAGGGGACCGGGGAGCTGTTTTTT.

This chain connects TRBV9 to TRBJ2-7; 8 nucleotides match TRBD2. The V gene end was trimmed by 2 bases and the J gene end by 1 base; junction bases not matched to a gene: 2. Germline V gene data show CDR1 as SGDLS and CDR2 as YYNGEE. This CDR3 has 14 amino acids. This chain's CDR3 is CASSVSGGSYEQYF. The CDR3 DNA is TGTGCCAGCAGCGTGAGCGGGGGATCCTACGAGCAGTACTTC. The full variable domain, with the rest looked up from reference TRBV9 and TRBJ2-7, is DSGVTQTPKHLITATGQRVTLRCSPRSGDLSVYWYQQSLDQGLQFLIQYYNGEERAKGNILERFSAQQFPDLHSELNLSSLELGDSALYFCASSVSGGSYEQYFGPGTRLTVT.

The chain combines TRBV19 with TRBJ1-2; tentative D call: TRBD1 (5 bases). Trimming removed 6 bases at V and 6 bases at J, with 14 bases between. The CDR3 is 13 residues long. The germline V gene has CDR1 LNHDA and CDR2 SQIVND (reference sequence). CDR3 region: CASSRLRVHGYTF. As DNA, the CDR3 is TGTGCCAGTAGCCGACTCAGGGTCCATGGCTACACCTTC.

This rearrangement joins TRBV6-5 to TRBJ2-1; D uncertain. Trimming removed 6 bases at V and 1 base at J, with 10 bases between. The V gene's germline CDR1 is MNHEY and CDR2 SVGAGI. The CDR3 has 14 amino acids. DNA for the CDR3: TGTGCCAGCAGGGCTTCTCCTTCCTACAATGAGCAGTTCTTC. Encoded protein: CASRASPSYNEQFF.

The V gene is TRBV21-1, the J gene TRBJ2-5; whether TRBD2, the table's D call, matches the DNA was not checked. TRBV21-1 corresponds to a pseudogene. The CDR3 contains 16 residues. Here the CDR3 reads CASSKEAGGKGETQYF. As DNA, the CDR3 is TGTGCCAGCAGCAAAGAGGCGGGAGGGAAGGGGGAGACCCAGTACTTC.

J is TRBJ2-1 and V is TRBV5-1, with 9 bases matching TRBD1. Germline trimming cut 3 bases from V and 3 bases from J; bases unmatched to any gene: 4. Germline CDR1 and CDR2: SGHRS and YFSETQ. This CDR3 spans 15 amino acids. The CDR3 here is CASSSDRGGYNEQFF. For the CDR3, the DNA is TGCGCCAGCAGCTCGGACAGGGGTGGCTACAATGAGCAGTTCTTC. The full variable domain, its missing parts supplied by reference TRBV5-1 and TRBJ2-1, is KAGVTQTPRYLIKTRGQQVTLSCSPISGHRSVSWYQQTPGQGLQFLFEYFSETQRNKGNFPGRFSGRQFSNSRSEMNVSTLELGDSALYLCASSSDRGGYNEQFFGPGTRLTVL.

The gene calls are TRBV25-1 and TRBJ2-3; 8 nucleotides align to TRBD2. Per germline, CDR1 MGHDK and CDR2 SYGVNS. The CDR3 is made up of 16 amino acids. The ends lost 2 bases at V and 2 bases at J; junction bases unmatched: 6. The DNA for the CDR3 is TGTGCCAGCAGTGAAAATAGAGCGGGGGACACAGATACGCAGTATTTT. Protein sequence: CASSENRAGDTDTQYF.

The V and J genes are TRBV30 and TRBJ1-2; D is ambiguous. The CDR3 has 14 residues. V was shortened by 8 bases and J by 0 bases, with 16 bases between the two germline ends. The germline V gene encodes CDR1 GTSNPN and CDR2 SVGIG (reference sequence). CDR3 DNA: TGTGCCGGCCGGGCGGGGTATCCTAACTATGGCTACACCTTC. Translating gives CAGRAGYPNYGYTF.

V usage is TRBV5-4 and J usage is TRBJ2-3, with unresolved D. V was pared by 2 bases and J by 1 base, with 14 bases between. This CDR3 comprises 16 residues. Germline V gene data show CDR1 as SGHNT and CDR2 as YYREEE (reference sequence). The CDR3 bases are TGTGCCAGCAGCTTACTCAGGCGAGATGGCACAGATACGCAGTATTTT. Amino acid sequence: CASSLLRRDGTDTQYF.

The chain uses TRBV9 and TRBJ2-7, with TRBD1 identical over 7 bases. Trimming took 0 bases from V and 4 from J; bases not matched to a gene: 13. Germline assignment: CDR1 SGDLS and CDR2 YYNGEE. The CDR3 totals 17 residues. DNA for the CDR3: TGTGCCAGCAGCGTAGGTATTGAGGGGGCGATCGGTTACGAGCAGTACTTC. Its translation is CASSVGIEGAIGYEQYF.

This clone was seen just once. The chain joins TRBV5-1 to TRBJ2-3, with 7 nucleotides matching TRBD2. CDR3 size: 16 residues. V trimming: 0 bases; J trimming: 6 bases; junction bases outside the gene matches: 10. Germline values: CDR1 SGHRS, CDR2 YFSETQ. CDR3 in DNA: TGCGCCAGCAGCTTGGAGTGGAGCGGGATCGGGGATACGCAGTATTTT. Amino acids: CASSLEWSGIGDTQYF.

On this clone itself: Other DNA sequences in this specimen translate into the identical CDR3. The CDR3 sequence is CASSLGLAGGETQYF. The CDR3 DNA sequence: TGCGCCAGCAGCTTAGGACTAGCGGGAGGAGAGACCCAGTACTTC. V is TRBV5-1 and J is TRBJ2-5; TRBD2 agrees at 14 bases. The CDR3 extends over 15 amino acids. CDR1 is SGHRS, CDR2 YFSETQ, per germline. V shed 2 bases, J shed 4 bases, and the junction held 1 base outside the gene matches.

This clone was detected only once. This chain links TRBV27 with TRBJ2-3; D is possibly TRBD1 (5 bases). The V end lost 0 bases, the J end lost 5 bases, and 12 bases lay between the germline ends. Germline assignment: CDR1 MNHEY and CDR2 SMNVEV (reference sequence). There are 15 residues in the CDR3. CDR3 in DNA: TGTGCCAGCAGTTTATCCGCAGGGCAGGGAGATACGCAGTATTTT. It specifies CASSLSAGQGDTQYF.

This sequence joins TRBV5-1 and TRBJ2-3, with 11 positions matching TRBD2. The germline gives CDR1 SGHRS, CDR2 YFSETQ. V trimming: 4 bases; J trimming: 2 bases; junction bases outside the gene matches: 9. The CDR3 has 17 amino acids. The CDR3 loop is CASSPDRTSGFTDTQYF. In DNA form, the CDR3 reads TGCGCCAGCAGCCCTGACCGGACTAGCGGGTTCACAGATACGCAGTATTTT.

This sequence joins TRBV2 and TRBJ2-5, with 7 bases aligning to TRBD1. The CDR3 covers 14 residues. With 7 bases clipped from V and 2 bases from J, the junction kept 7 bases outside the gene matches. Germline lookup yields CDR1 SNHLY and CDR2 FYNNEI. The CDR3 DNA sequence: TGTGCCAGCACCTCGACAGGGTCACAAGAGACCCAGTACTTC. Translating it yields CASTSTGSQETQYF. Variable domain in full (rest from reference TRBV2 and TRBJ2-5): EPEVTQTPSHQVTQMGQEVILRCVPISNHLYFYWYRQILGQKVEFLVSFYNNEISEKSEIFDDQFSVERPDGSNFTLKIRSTKLEDSAMYFCASTSTGSQETQYFGPGTRLLVL.